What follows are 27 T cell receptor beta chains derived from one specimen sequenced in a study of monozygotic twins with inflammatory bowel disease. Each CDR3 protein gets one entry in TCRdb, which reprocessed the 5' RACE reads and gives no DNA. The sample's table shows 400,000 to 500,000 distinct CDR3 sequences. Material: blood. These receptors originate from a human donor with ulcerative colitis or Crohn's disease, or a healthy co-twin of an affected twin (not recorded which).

The CDR3: CSAPKGGGMISTDTQYF. The V call is TRBV20-1, the J call TRBJ2-3; TCRdb reports TRBD1, a call that lacks DNA to check it against. Germline values: CDR1 DFQATT, CDR2 SNEGSKA (reference sequence). CDR3 length: 17 amino acids.

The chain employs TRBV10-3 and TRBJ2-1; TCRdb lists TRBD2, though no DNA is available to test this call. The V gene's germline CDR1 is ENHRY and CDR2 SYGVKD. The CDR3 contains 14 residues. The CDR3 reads CAISQGLLFGEQFF.

CDR3 region: CSARVPGQGAQPQHF. The gene calls are TRBV20-1 and TRBJ1-5; lacking DNA, the TRBD1 call made by TCRdb goes unchecked. From germline, CDR1 is DFQATT and CDR2 SNEGSKA (reference sequence). This CDR3 is built from 15 residues.

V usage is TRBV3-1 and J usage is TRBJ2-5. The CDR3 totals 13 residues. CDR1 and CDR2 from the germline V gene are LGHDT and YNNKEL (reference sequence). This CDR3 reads CASSQGNWETQYF.

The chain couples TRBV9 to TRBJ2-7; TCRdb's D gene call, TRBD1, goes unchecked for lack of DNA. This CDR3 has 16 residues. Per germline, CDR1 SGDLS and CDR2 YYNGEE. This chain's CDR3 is CASSAGGGQGASEQYF.

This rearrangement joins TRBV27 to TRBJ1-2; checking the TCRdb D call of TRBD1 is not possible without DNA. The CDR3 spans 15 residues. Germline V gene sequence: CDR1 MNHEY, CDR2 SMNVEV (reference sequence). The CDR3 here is CASSLSRDRGHGYTF.

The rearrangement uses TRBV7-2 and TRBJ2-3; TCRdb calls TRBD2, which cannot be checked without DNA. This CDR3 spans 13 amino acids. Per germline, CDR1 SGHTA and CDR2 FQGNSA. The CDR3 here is CASSLMLGDTQYF.

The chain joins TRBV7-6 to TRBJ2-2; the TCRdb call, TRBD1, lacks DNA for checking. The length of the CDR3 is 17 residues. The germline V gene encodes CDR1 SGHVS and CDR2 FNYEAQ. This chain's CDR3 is CASSSPIQGANTGELFF.

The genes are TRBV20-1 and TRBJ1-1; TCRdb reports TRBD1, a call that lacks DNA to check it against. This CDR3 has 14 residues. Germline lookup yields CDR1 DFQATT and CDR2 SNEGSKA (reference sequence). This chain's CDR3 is CSAPQGRGNTEAFF.

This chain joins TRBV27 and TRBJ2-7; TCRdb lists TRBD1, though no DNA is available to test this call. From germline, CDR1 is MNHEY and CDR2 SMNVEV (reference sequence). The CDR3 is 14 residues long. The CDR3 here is CASSLQWGQFEQYF.

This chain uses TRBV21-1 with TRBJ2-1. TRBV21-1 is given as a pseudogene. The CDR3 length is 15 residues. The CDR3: CASSKDSFRRNEQFF.

CDR3: CASSHGRLPPDTQYF. The chain links TRBV7-8 to TRBJ2-3; the TCRdb D gene call, TRBD1, has no DNA to confirm it. The CDR3 contains 15 residues. Germline V gives CDR1 SGHVS, CDR2 FQNEAQ.

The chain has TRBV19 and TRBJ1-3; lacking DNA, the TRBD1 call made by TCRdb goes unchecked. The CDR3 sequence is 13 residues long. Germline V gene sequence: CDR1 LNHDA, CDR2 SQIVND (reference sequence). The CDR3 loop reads CASRVSPGNTIYF.

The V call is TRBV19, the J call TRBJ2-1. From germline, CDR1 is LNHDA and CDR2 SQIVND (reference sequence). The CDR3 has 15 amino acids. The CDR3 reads CASSIIHPIYNEQFF.

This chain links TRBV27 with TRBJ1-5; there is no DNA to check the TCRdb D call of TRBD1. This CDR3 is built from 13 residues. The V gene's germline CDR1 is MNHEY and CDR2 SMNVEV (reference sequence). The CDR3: CASRGANNQPQHF.

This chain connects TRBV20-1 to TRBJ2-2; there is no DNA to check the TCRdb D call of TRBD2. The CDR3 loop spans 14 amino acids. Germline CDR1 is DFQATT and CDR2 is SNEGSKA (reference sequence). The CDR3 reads CSAINGRATGELFF.

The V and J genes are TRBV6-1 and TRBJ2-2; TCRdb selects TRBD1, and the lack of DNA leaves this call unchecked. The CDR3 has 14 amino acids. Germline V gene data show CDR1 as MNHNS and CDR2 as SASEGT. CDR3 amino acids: CASRTQGHTGELFF.

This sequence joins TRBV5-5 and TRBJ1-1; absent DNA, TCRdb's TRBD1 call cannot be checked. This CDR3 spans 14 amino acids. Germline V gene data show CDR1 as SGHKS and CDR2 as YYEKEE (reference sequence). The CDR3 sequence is CASSTGTGGTEAFF.

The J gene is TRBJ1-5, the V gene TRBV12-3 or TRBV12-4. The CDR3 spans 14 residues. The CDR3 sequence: CASSLRGQNQPQHF.

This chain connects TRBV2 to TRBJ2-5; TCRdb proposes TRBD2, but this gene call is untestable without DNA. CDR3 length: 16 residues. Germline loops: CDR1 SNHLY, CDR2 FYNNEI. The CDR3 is CASSYTSGGALETQYF. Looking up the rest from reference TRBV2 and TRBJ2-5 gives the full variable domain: EPEVTQTPSHQVTQMGQEVILRCVPISNHLYFYWYRQILGQKVEFLVSFYNNEISEKSEIFDDQFSVERPDGSNFTLKIRSTKLEDSAMYFCASSYTSGGALETQYFGPGTRLLVL.

CDR3 in amino acids: CASSPDIPETQYF. The chain recombines TRBV5-1 with TRBJ2-5. CDR3 size: 13 residues. From germline, CDR1 is SGHRS and CDR2 YFSETQ.

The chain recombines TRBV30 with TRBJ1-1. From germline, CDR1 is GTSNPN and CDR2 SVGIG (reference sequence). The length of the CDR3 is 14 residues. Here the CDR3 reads CAWSVLTSNTEAFF.

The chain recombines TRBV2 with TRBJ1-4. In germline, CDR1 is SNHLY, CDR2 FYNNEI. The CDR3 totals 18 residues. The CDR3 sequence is CASSVDGGGLATNEKLFF.

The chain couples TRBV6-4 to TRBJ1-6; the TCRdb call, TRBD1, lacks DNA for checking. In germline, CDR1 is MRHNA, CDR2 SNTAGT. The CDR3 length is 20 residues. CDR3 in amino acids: CASSDSRDRDREGLNSPLHF.

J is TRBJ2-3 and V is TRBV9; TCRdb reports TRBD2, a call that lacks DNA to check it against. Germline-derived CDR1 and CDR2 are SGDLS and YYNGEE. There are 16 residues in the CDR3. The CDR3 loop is CASSVERTSGRDTQYF.

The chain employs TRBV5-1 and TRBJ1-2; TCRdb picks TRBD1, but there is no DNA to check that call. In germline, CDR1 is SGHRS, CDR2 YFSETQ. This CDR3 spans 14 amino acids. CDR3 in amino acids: CASSPSGQNYGYTF.

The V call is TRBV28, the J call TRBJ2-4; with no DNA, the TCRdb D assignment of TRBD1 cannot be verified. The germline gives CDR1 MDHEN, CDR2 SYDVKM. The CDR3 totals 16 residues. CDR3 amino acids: CASTSGLLLAKNIQYF.